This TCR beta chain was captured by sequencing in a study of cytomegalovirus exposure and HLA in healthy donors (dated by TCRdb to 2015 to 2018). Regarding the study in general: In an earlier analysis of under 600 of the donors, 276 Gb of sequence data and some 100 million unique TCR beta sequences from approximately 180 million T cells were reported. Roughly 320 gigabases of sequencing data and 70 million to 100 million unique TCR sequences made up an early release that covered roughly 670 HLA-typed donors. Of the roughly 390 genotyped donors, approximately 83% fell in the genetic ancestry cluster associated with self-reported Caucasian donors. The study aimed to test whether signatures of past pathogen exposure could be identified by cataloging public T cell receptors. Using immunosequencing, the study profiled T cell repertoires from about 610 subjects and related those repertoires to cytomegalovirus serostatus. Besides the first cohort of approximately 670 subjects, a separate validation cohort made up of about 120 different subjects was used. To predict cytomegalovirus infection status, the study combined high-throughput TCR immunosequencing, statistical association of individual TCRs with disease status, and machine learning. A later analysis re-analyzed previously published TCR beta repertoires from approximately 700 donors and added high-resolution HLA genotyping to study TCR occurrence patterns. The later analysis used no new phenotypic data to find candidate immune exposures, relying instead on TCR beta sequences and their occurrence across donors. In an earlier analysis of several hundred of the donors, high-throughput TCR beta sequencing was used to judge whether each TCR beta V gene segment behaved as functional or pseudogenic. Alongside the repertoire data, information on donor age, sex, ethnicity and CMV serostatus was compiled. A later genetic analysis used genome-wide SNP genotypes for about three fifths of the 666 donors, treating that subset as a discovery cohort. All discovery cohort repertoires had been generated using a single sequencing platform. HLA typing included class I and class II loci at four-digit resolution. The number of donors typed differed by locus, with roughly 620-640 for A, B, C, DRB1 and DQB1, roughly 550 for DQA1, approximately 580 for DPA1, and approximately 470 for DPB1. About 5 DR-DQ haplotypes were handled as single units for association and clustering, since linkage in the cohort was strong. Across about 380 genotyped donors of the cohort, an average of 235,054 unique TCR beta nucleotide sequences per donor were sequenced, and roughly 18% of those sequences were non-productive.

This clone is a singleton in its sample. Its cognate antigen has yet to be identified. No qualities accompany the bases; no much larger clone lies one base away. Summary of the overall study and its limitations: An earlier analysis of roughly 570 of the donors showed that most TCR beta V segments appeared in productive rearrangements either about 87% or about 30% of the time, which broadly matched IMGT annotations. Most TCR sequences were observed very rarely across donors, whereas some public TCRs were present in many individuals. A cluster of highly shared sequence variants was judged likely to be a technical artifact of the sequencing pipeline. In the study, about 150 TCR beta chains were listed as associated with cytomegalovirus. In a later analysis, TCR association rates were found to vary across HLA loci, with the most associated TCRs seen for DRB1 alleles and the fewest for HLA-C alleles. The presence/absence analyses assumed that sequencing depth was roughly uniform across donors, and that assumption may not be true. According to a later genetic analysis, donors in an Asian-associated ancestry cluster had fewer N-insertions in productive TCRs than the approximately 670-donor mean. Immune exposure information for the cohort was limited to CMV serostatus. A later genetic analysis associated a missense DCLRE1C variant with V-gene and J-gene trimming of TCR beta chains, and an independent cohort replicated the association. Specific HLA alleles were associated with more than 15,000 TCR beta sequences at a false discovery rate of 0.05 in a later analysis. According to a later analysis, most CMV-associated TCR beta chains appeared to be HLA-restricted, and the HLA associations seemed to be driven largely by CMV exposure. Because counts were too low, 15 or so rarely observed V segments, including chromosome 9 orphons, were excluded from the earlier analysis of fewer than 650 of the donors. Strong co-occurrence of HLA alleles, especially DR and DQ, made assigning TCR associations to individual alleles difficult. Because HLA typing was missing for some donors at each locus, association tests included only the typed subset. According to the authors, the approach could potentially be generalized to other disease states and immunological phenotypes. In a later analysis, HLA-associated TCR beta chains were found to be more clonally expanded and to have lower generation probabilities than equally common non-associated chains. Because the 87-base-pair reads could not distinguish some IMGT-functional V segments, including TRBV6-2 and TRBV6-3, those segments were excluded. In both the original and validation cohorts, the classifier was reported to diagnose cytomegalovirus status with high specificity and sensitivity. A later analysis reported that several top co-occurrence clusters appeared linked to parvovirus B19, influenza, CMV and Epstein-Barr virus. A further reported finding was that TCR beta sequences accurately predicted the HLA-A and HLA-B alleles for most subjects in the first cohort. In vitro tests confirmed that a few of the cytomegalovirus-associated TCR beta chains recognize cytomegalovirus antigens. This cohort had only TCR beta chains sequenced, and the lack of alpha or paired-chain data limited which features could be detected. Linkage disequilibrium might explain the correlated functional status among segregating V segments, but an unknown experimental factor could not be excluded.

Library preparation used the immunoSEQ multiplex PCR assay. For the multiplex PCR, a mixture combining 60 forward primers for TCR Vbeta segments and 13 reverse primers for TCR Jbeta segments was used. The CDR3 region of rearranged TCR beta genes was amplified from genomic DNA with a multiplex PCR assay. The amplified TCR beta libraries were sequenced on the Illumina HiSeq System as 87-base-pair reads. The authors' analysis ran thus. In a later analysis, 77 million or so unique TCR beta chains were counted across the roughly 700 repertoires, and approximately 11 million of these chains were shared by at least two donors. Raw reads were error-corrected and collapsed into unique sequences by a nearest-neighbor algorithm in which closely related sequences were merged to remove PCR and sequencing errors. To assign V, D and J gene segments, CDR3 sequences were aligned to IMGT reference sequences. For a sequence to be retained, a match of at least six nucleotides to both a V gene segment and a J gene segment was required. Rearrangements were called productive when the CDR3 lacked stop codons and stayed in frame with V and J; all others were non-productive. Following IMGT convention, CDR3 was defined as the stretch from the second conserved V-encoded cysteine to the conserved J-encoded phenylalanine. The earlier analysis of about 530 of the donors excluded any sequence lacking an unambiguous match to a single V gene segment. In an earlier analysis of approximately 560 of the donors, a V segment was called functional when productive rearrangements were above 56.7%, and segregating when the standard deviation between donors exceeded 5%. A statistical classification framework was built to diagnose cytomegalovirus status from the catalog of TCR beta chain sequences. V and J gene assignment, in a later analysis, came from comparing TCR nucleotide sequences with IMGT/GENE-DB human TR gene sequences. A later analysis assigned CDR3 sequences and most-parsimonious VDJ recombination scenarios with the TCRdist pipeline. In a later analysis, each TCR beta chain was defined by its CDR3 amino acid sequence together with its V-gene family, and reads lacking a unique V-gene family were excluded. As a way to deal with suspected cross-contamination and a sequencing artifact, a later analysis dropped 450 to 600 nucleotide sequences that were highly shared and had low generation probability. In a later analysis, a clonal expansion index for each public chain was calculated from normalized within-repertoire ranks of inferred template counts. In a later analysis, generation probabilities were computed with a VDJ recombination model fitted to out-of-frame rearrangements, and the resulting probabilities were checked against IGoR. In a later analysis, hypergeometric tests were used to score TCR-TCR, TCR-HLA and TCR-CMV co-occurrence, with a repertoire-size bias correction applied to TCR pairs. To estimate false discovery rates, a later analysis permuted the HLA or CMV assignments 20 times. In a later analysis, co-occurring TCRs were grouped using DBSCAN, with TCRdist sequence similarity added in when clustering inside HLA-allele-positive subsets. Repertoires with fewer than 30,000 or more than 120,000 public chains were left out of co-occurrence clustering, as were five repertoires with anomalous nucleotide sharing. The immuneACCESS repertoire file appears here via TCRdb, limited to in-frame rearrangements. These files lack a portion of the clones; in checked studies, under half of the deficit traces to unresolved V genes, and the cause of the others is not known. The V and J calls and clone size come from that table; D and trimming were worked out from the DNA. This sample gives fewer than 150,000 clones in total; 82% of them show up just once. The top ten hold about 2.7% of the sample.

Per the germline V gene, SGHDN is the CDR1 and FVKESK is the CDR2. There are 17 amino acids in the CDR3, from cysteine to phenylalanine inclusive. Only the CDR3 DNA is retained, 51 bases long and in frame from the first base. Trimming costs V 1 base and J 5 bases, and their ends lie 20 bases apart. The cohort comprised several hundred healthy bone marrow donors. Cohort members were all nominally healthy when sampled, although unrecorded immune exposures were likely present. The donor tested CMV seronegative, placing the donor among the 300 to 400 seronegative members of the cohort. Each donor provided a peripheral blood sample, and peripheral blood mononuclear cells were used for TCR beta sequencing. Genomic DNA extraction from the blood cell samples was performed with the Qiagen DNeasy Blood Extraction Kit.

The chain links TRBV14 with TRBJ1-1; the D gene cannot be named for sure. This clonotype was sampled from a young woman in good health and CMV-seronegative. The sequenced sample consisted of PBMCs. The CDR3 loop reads CASSQGFSRSRRTEAFF. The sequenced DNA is TGTGCCAGCAGCCAAGGGTTTTCTCGATCCCGTCGGACTGAAGCTTTCTTT.